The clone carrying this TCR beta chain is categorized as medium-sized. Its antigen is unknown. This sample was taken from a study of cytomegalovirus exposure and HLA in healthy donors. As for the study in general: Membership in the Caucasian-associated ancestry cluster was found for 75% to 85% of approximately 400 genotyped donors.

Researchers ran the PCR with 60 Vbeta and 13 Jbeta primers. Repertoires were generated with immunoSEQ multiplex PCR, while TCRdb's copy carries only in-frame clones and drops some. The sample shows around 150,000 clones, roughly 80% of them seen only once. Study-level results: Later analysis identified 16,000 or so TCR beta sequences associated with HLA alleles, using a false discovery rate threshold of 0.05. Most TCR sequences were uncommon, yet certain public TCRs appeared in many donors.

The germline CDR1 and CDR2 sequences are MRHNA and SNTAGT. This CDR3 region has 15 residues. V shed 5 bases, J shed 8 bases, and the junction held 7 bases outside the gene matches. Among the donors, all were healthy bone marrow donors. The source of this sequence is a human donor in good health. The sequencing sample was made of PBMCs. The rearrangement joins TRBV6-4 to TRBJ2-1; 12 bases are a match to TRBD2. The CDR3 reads CASSPSSGGGDEQFF. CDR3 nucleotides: TGTGCCAGCAGTCCATCTAGCGGGGGGGGCGATGAGCAGTTCTTC.